This is a list of T cell receptor beta chains from one sample in a study of cytomegalovirus exposure and HLA in healthy donors. Assay used: immunoSEQ multiplex PCR; TCRdb lists only in-frame clones, some missing. The repertoire has approximately 73,000 clones, around three quarters of them found once; the top ten carry under 25%. The specimen was PBMCs. Receptors were obtained from a woman between 40 and 50 years old in good health and CMV-seropositive. Both conserved end residues are part of each CDR3. The D gene is left open where the match is weak. Part of the rows lack a size; the others show once, few, many or a class for expanded clones.

V gene: TRBV14
D gene: .
clone size: .
J gene: TRBJ1-1
CDR3 protein: CASSPNRVNTEAFF
CDR3 DNA: TGTGCCAGCAGCCCCAACAGGGTGAACACTGAAGCTTTCTTT

V gene: TRBV29-1
D gene: .
clone size: .
J gene: TRBJ2-1
CDR3 protein: CSGAFRRGYNEQFF
CDR3 DNA: TGCAGCGGCGCCTTTCGGAGGGGCTACAATGAGCAGTTCTTC

V gene: TRBV4-1
D gene: .
clone size: .
J gene: TRBJ2-5
CDR3 protein: CASSRLEVETQYF
CDR3 DNA: TGCGCCAGCAGCAGGTTGGAGGTGGAGACCCAGTACTTC

V gene: TRBV25-1
D gene: TRBD2
clone size: .
J gene: TRBJ2-7
CDR3 protein: CASSESRGSGRIYEQYF
CDR3 DNA: TGTGCCAGCAGTGAATCGCGTGGTAGCGGGAGGATCTACGAGCAGTACTTC

V gene: TRBV6-5
D gene: TRBD1
clone size: .
J gene: TRBJ1-2
CDR3 protein: CASSYSAGGRNYGYTF
CDR3 DNA: TGTGCCAGCAGTTACTCGGCAGGGGGCAGGAACTATGGCTACACCTTC

V gene: TRBV5-6
D gene: TRBD1
clone size: once
J gene: TRBJ2-7
CDR3 protein: CASSQERQGWNEQYF
CDR3 DNA: TGTGCCAGCAGCCAGGAACGACAGGGGTGGAACGAGCAGTACTTC

V gene: TRBV28
D gene: .
clone size: .
J gene: TRBJ1-1
CDR3 protein: CASSLTGQTGAFF
CDR3 DNA: TGTGCCAGCAGTTTAACGGGTCAAACTGGGGCTTTCTTT

V gene: TRBV27
D gene: .
clone size: .
J gene: TRBJ1-1
CDR3 protein: CASRTRNMNTEAFF
CDR3 DNA: TGTGCCAGCAGGACTAGGAACATGAACACTGAAGCTTTCTTT

V gene: TRBV7-2
D gene: .
clone size: .
J gene: TRBJ1-1
CDR3 protein: CASSLASGNTEAFF
CDR3 DNA: TGTGCCAGCAGCTTAGCGTCAGGGAACACTGAAGCTTTCTTT

V gene: TRBV5-1
D gene: .
clone size: .
J gene: TRBJ1-4
CDR3 protein: CASSLGTHSNEKLFF
CDR3 DNA: TGCGCCAGCAGCTTGGGGACACACTCGAATGAAAAACTGTTTTTT

V gene: TRBV29-1
D gene: TRBD1
clone size: .
J gene: TRBJ1-1
CDR3 protein: CSGETGMNTEAFF
CDR3 DNA: TGCAGCGGGGAGACAGGGATGAACACTGAAGCTTTCTTT

V gene: TRBV28
D gene: .
clone size: .
J gene: TRBJ1-5
CDR3 protein: CASSLSGARNQPQHF
CDR3 DNA: TGTGCCAGCAGTTTATCAGGGGCGCGAAATCAGCCCCAGCATTTT

V gene: TRBV7-6
D gene: TRBD2
clone size: .
J gene: TRBJ2-5
CDR3 protein: CASSQLAGGETQYF
CDR3 DNA: TGTGCCAGCAGCCAACTAGCGGGGGGAGAGACCCAGTACTTC

V gene: TRBV5-1
D gene: TRBD2
clone size: .
J gene: TRBJ2-3
CDR3 protein: CASSLGLAGGSSTDTQYF
CDR3 DNA: TGCGCCAGCAGCTTGGGGCTAGCGGGGGGCTCTAGCACAGATACGCAGTATTTT

V gene: TRBV7-9
D gene: TRBD1
clone size: .
J gene: TRBJ2-6
CDR3 protein: CASSLEPGQGVGANVLTF
CDR3 DNA: TGTGCCAGCAGCTTAGAGCCGGGACAGGGGGTTGGGGCCAACGTCCTGACTTTC

V gene: TRBV6-5
D gene: TRBD2
clone size: .
J gene: TRBJ2-7
CDR3 protein: CASSTAGGEIYEQYF
CDR3 DNA: TGTGCCAGCAGCACCGCGGGAGGGGAGATCTACGAGCAGTACTTC

V gene: TRBV6-5
D gene: .
clone size: .
J gene: TRBJ1-1
CDR3 protein: CASSSWEGPYTEAFF
CDR3 DNA: TGTGCCAGCAGTTCCTGGGAGGGCCCATACACTGAAGCTTTCTTT

V gene: TRBV6-5
D gene: TRBD1
clone size: .
J gene: TRBJ1-5
CDR3 protein: CASSYDRDSNQPQHF
CDR3 DNA: TGTGCCAGCAGTTACGACAGGGACAGCAATCAGCCCCAGCATTTT

V gene: TRBV2
D gene: .
clone size: .
J gene: TRBJ1-2
CDR3 protein: CASSVPLGGAYGYTF
CDR3 DNA: TGTGCCAGCAGTGTTCCCCTCGGGGGTGCCTATGGCTACACCTTC

V gene: TRBV2
D gene: .
clone size: .
J gene: TRBJ1-6
CDR3 protein: CASSERNRQTSSPLHF
CDR3 DNA: TGTGCCAGCAGTGAACGGAATCGACAGACCTCATCACCCCTCCACTTT

V gene: TRBV6-1
D gene: .
clone size: .
J gene: TRBJ2-3
CDR3 protein: CASSETLANTQYF
CDR3 DNA: TGTGCCAGCAGTGAAACCCTAGCAAATACGCAGTATTTT

V gene: TRBV19
D gene: .
clone size: .
J gene: TRBJ1-2
CDR3 protein: CASTRGGLYGYTF
CDR3 DNA: TGTGCCAGCACAAGGGGGGGGCTCTATGGCTACACCTTC

V gene: TRBV30
D gene: .
clone size: .
J gene: TRBJ2-1
CDR3 protein: CAWSVSLSGRWFF
CDR3 DNA: TGTGCCTGGAGTGTATCTCTCAGTGGGAGATGGTTCTTC

V gene: TRBV18
D gene: .
clone size: .
J gene: TRBJ1-2
CDR3 protein: CASSPDNGYTF
CDR3 DNA: TGTGCCAGCTCACCGGACAATGGCTACACCTTC

V gene: TRBV6-1
D gene: TRBD2
clone size: .
J gene: TRBJ2-5
CDR3 protein: CASSTGTSGGETQYF
CDR3 DNA: TGTGCCAGCAGTACCGGGACTAGCGGGGGAGAGACCCAGTACTTC

V gene: TRBV5-1
D gene: TRBD2
clone size: .
J gene: TRBJ2-7
CDR3 protein: CASRLTSGSSYEQYF
CDR3 DNA: TGCGCCAGCAGACTAACTAGCGGGAGTTCCTACGAGCAGTACTTC

V gene: TRBV30
D gene: .
clone size: .
J gene: TRBJ2-1
CDR3 protein: CAWRHRGNEQFF
CDR3 DNA: TGTGCCTGGAGGCATAGAGGCAATGAGCAGTTCTTC

V gene: TRBV6-1
D gene: TRBD1
clone size: .
J gene: TRBJ1-1
CDR3 protein: CASASDRAVTEAFF
CDR3 DNA: TGTGCCAGCGCCTCGGACAGGGCGGTCACTGAAGCTTTCTTT